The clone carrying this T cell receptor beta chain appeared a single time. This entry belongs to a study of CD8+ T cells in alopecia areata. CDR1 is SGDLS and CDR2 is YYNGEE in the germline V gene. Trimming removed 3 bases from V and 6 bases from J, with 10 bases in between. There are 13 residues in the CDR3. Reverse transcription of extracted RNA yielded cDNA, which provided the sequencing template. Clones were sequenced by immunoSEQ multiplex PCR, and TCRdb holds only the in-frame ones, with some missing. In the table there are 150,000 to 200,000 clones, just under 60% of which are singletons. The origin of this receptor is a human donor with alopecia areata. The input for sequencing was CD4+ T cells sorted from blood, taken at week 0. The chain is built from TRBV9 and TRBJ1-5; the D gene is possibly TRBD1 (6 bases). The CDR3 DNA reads TGTGCCAGCAGCGAGGGACAACTTCAGCCCCAGCATTTT. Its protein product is CASSEGQLQPQHF.